The present entry profiles one T cell receptor beta chain with its context. Its antigen is still unknown. No base-level quality is on record; no much larger clone is a single base apart. The data belong to a study of blood T cell repertoires in COVID-19 (dated by TCRdb to 2020 to 2021). For the wider study: Samples covering the acute and convalescent phases of COVID-19 were provided by collaborators in the United States, Italy and Spain. The repertoires were made available in a free public database intended to serve as a resource for research on the immune response to SARS-CoV-2. The prospective study material was composed of cDNA or gDNA derived from T cells, B-cell-depleted T cells, or PBMCs. Nearly every sample came with metadata listing a de-identified subject ID, COVID-19 status, age in years and sex. Subjects who had been exposed to COVID-19, were actively infected with it, or had recovered from it provided the deeply sampled blood TCRbeta repertoires that made up the dataset. The samples were drawn from the first 160 participants of the ongoing ImmuneRACE study and from 1,254 subjects provided by 6 global collaborators. HLA class I and class II types, where available, came from metadata supplied by the sample provider rather than from assay-based typing. What the study reported, not specific to this receptor: How much clinical and demographic metadata was included differed by source and by participant, and the metadata was provided uncurated.

TCRbeta CDR3 regions were amplified from genomic DNA by means of the immunoSEQ Assay, a bias-controlled multiplex PCR. In the paper's pipeline: The number of nucleated cells in each sample was estimated from the amplification of reference gene primers within the assay. To quantify the absolute abundance of each unique TCRbeta CDR3 rearrangement, sequence reads were collapsed and filtered. For each sample, productive Simpson clonality was calculated as the square root of Simpson's diversity index over productive rearrangements. Here the immuneACCESS table is served through TCRdb, limited to in-frame sequences with V and J called. Missing clones are a known gap in these copies; in checked studies unresolved V genes cover under half, and the rest lacks a known reason. That table supplies the V and J calls and clone size; D and trimming were determined from the DNA. For this sample the table gives around 200,000 clones, of which 88% were detected only once. The top ten clonotypes cover 0.95% to 1.3% of the sample.

Whole blood was collected in K2EDTA tubes by collaborating institutions according to the institutions' own protocols. For TCRbeta analysis, collaborators shipped samples as frozen whole blood, isolated PBMCs, or DNA extracted from either of those sample types. The source material was peripheral blood. The sequence derives from a man aged 25-45 years with acute or convalescent COVID-19.

In nucleotides, the sequence is TGTGCCAGTGGGACAGTTTCTAACACTGAAGCTTTCTTT. This encodes CASGTVSNTEAFF. The V and J genes are TRBV19 and TRBJ1-1; 7 of the junction bases match TRBD1. The CDR3, from cysteine to phenylalanine, totals 13 residues. The CDR3 DNA has 39 bases and is translated from base 1. The germline V gene (reference sequence) provides CDR1 LNHDA and CDR2 SQIVND. For this chain, trimming is 8 bases at the V end and 2 bases at the J end, and the number of junction bases without a gene match is 5.